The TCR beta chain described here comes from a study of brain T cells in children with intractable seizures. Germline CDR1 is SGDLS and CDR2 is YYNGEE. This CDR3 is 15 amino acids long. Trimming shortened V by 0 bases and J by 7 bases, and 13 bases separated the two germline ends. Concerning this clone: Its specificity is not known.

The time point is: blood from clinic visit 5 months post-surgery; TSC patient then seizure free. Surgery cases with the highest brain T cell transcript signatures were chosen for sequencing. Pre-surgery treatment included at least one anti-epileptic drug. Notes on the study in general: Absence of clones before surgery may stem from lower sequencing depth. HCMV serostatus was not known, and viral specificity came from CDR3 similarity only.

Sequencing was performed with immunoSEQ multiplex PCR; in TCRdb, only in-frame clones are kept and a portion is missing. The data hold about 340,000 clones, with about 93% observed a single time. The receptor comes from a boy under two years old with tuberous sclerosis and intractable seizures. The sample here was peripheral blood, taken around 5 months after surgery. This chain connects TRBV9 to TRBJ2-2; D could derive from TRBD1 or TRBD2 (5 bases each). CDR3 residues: CASSVAGQGGGELFF. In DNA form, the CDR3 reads TGTGCCAGCAGCGTAGCGGGGCAGGGTGGCGGGGAGCTGTTTTTT. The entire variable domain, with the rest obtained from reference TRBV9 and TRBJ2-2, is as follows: DSGVTQTPKHLITATGQRVTLRCSPRSGDLSVYWYQQSLDQGLQFLIQYYNGEERAKGNILERFSAQQFPDLHSELNLSSLELGDSALYFCASSVAGQGGGELFFGEGSRLTVL.